The 18 T cell receptor beta chains given below trace back to one sample, sequenced in a study of blood T cell repertoires in COVID-19 (dated by TCRdb to about 2020). The library was built by means of the immunoSEQ multiplex PCR assay. As stored in TCRdb, this immuneACCESS dataset retains in-frame rearrangements with V and J assigned. A fraction of the clones does not appear; measured against another copy, unresolved V genes explain less than half of the discrepancy, and the remainder lacks a known reason. The table for this sample lists tens of thousands of clones; 75% to 90% of them were counted only once. The top ten clonotypes cover around 26% of the sample. Specimen: peripheral blood. These receptors originate from a man aged 50-60 years with active or convalescent COVID-19.

The chain carries TRBV19 and TRBJ1-4; 8 nucleotides align to TRBD1. V trimming: 10 bases; J trimming: 3 bases; junction bases outside the gene matches: 4. The CDR3 length is 13 residues. Germline V gene data show CDR1 as LNHDA and CDR2 as SQIVND (reference sequence). The CDR3 region has the DNA TGTGCCACCCAGGGGGCTGCTAATGAAAAACTGTTTTTT. Protein: CATQGAANEKLFF.

This chain links TRBV5-3 with TRBJ1-1; no definite D call. TRBV5-3 is placed among ORFs of uncertain function. The CDR3 covers 14 residues. V shed 1 base and J shed 0 bases, with 7 bases lying between them. The CDR3 protein is CARSLWPVNTEAFF. The CDR3 DNA reads TGTGCCAGAAGCTTGTGGCCAGTGAACACTGAAGCTTTCTTT.

The chain carries TRBV7-6 and TRBJ2-1; D may be TRBD2 (6 bases). Germline CDR1 is SGHVS and CDR2 is FNYEAQ. CDR3 length: 12 amino acids. V lost 5 bases and J lost 9, with 11 bases in between. CDR3 sequence (DNA): TGTGCCAGCAGCCCAAGGCGGGGTGAGCAGTTCTTC. Translated, it gives CASSPRRGEQFF.

The rearrangement links TRBV2 to TRBJ1-6; D gene uncertain. This CDR3 has 14 amino acids. V lost 0 bases and J lost 9, with 9 bases in between. CDR1 SNHLY and CDR2 FYNNEI come from the germline V gene. The CDR3 nucleotides read TGTGCCAGCAGTGAAGCGAGGCAGCTTTCACCCCTCCACTTT. It translates to CASSEARQLSPLHF. Using reference TRBV2 and TRBJ1-6 for the parts outside the CDR3, the full variable domain is EPEVTQTPSHQVTQMGQEVILRCVPISNHLYFYWYRQILGQKVEFLVSFYNNEISEKSEIFDDQFSVERPDGSNFTLKIRSTKLEDSAMYFCASSEARQLSPLHFGNGTRLTVT.

The V gene is TRBV12-5, the J gene TRBJ2-3; D gene ambiguous. V gave up 7 bases and J gave up 11 bases, with 10 bases separating them. Per the germline V gene, CDR1 is LGHNT and CDR2 is FRNRAP. This CDR3 is built from 10 residues. The CDR3 spells CASASGGQYF. The CDR3, as DNA: TGTGCTAGTGCTTCCGGCGGGCAGTATTTT. The full variable domain, in which reference TRBV12-5 and TRBJ2-3 provide the parts outside the CDR3, is DARVTQTPRHKVTEMGQEVTMRCQPILGHNTVFWYRQTMMQGLELLAYFRNRAPLDDSGMPKDRFSAEMPDATLATLKIQPSEPRDSAVYFCASASGGQYFGPGTRLTVL.

J is TRBJ2-3 and V is TRBV2; the match to TRBD1 covers 10 bases. Trimming at V came to 6 bases and at J to 1 base, leaving 4 bases not matched to a gene. Germline CDR1 and CDR2: SNHLY and FYNNEI. CDR3 size: 15 residues. The DNA for the CDR3 is TGTGCCAGCAGCGCCGGGACAGGGGGCACAGATACGCAGTATTTT. Residues: CASSAGTGGTDTQYF.

In regard to this clone: An end of the junction does not agree with germline; a read error may underlie this. The chain carries TRBV2 and TRBJ2-7; D may be TRBD1 (6 bases). This CDR3 has 13 residues. Germline V gene data show CDR1 as SNHLY and CDR2 as FYNNEI. CDR3 sequence (DNA): TGTGCCAGCAGAGAAGAGGGGGCCTACGAGCAGTACTTC. Protein: CASREEGAYEQYF.

The V call is TRBV9, the J call TRBJ2-6, with 10 nucleotides matching TRBD1. The CDR3 extends over 17 amino acids. Germline V gives CDR1 SGDLS, CDR2 YYNGEE. The junction had 6 bases not matched to a gene; V was cut back by 3 bases and J by 3 bases. The CDR3: CASSEDRGVIGANVLTF. The DNA of the CDR3 is TGTGCCAGCAGCGAGGACAGGGGGGTAATTGGGGCCAACGTCCTGACTTTC. The whole variable domain, filled in from reference TRBV9 and TRBJ2-6, reads DSGVTQTPKHLITATGQRVTLRCSPRSGDLSVYWYQQSLDQGLQFLIQYYNGEERAKGNILERFSAQQFPDLHSELNLSSLELGDSALYFCASSEDRGVIGANVLTFGAGSRLTVL.

The gene calls are TRBV27 and TRBJ1-1; 9 bases map to TRBD1. In germline, CDR1 is MNHEY, CDR2 SMNVEV (reference sequence). The V segment lost 4 bases and the J segment 9 bases; nucleotides outside the gene matches: 3. This CDR3 contains 12 residues. The CDR3: CASSWGQGKAFF. The CDR3 DNA sequence: TGTGCCAGCAGTTGGGGACAGGGTAAAGCTTTCTTT.

CDR3 amino acids: CASSLAGGDEQYF. The CDR3 region has the DNA TGTGCCAGCAGCTTAGCGGGGGGGGATGAGCAGTACTTC. V and J are TRBV7-8 and TRBJ2-7; TRBD2 agrees at 7 bases. From germline, CDR1 is SGHVS and CDR2 FQNEAQ. Trimming took 0 bases from V and 7 from J; bases not matched to a gene: 3. The CDR3 is 13 residues long.

The chain combines TRBV7-2 with TRBJ1-1, with 9 bases fitting TRBD1. The junction had 3 bases not matched to a gene; V was cut back by 7 bases and J by 0 bases. The germline CDR1 and CDR2 sequences are SGHTA and FQGNSA. The CDR3 length is 14 residues. The CDR3 is CASNRGLVNTEAFF. The CDR3 bases are TGTGCCAGCAACAGGGGGCTCGTGAACACTGAAGCTTTCTTT.

The V and J genes are TRBV4-3 and TRBJ2-1; 13 bases match TRBD2. Germline V gives CDR1 LGHNA, CDR2 YSLEER. The ends lost 0 bases at V and 8 bases at J; junction bases unmatched: 10. CDR3 length equals 18 residues. The CDR3: CASSQDLLGTSGVYEQFF. The DNA of the CDR3 is TGCGCCAGCAGCCAAGATTTGCTCGGGACTAGCGGGGTCTATGAGCAGTTCTTC.

The genes are TRBV7-6 and TRBJ2-1, with 7 bases aligning to TRBD2. V was clipped by 0 bases and J by 10 bases; unmatched bases: 3. CDR3 length equals 13 residues. Looked up from germline, CDR1 is SGHVS and CDR2 is FNYEAQ. CDR3 bases: TGTGCCAGCAGCTTAGCGCGCGGGGGAGAGCAGTTCTTC. It yields the protein CASSLARGGEQFF.

The chain recombines TRBV5-4 with TRBJ2-1; 12 bases line up with TRBD2. This CDR3 is built from 16 residues. Germline-derived CDR1 and CDR2 are SGHNT and YYREEE (reference sequence). V was clipped by 2 bases and J by 4 bases; unmatched bases: 4. The CDR3 DNA reads as TGTGCCAGCAGCTTCCCTAGCGGGGGGGCATACAATGAGCAGTTCTTC. Encoded protein: CASSFPSGGAYNEQFF.

This clone was observed a single time. This chain links TRBV12-3 or TRBV12-4 with TRBJ2-5; the D gene is possibly TRBD1 (5 bases). Trimming took off 6 bases at V and 4 bases at J, with 12 bases between the two ends. The CDR3 is 13 residues long. In DNA, the CDR3 is TGTGCCAGCAGCCCTCAGGGTGTAGAGACCCAGTACTTC. Translated: CASSPQGVETQYF.

J is TRBJ2-2 and V is TRBV14; the match to TRBD1 covers 11 bases. From germline, CDR1 is SGHDN and CDR2 FVKESK. This CDR3 contains 16 residues. V was clipped by 3 bases and J by 4 bases; unmatched bases: 4. CDR3 in DNA: TGTGCCAGCAGCCACGGACAGGGGGCGGGCACCGGGGAGCTGTTTTTT. Translating it yields CASSHGQGAGTGELFF.

This clone appeared a single time. This chain joins TRBV5-1 and TRBJ2-5; weak D call: TRBD2 (5 bases). This CDR3 has 14 amino acids. The germline V gene has CDR1 SGHRS and CDR2 YFSETQ. The V end was cut by 4 bases, the J end by 1 base, with 11 bases between. CDR3 sequence: CASSRLDFQETQYF. The CDR3 region has the DNA TGCGCCAGCAGCCGCCTGGACTTCCAAGAGACCCAGTACTTC.

The chain uses TRBV6-4 and TRBJ2-7, with 9 bases fitting TRBD1. Germline CDR1 is MRHNA and CDR2 is SNTAGT. This CDR3 has 14 amino acids. Unmatched junction bases numbered 9, after V lost 5 bases and J lost 7 bases. CDR3 loop: CASSPGQGFGEQYF. In nucleotides, the CDR3 is TGTGCCAGCAGTCCGGGACAGGGTTTTGGGGAGCAGTACTTC.